The clone carrying this T cell receptor beta chain was seen a handful of times. The antigen is unknown. These data belong to a study of blood T cells in healthy people across ages. Findings and caveats of the study: Long-lived donors had more naive CD4+ cells and higher diversity than aged donors.

With a J-beta primer mix and a sample-barcoded 5' primer, a second PCR ran 7 to 11 cycles. TCRdb passed the 5' RACE reads through MiXCR, listing each CDR3 protein once. The repertoire includes 1.5 million to 2 million distinct CDR3 sequences, roughly 32% of them detected once, and roughly 12% sits in the top ten. The ends lost 6 bases at V and 2 bases at J; junction bases unmatched: 15. CDR3 length: 18 residues. The clonotype was recovered from a woman in her 30s in good health. The chain combines TRBV12-3 or TRBV12-4 with TRBJ2-7, with TRBD2 matching over 11 bases. Sequences were obtained from blood. CDR3 DNA sequence: TGTGCCAGCAGGGGCGCCCCGGGACTAGCGGAACAACCCTACGAGCAGTACTTC. It is translated as CASRGAPGLAEQPYEQYF.